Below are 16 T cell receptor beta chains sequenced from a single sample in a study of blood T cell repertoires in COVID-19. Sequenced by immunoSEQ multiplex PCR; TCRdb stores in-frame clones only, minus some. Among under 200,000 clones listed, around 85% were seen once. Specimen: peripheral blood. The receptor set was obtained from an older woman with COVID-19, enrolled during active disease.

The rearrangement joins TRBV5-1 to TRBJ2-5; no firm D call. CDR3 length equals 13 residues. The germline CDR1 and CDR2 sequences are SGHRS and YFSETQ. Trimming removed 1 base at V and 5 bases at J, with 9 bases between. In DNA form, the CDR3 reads TGCGCCAGCAGCTTGTTCCTAGACGAGACCCAGTACTTC. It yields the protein CASSLFLDETQYF. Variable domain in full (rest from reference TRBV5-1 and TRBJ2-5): KAGVTQTPRYLIKTRGQQVTLSCSPISGHRSVSWYQQTPGQGLQFLFEYFSETQRNKGNFPGRFSGRQFSNSRSEMNVSTLELGDSALYLCASSLFLDETQYFGPGTRLLVL.

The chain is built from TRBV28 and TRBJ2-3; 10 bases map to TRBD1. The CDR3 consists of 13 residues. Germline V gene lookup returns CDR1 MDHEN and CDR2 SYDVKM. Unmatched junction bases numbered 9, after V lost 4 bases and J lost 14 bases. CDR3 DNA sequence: TGTGCCAGCAGTTCCCTCCGGGACAGGGGAATGTATTTT. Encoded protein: CASSSLRDRGMYF.

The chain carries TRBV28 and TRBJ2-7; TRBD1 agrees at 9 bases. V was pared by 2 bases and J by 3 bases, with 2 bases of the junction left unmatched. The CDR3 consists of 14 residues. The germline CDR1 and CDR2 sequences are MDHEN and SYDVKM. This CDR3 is CASSLGTGRYEQYF. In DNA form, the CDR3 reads TGTGCCAGCAGTTTAGGGACAGGGCGCTACGAGCAGTACTTC.

The CDR3 DNA follows: TGTGCCAGCAGCTTACTAGGATTATATGGCTACACCTTC. It yields the protein CASSLLGLYGYTF. The chain combines TRBV7-9 with TRBJ1-2; D is uncertain. This CDR3 contains 13 residues. CDR1 SEHNR and CDR2 FQNEAQ come from the germline V gene (reference sequence). Trimming left V 2 bases short and J 5 bases short, with 9 bases between.

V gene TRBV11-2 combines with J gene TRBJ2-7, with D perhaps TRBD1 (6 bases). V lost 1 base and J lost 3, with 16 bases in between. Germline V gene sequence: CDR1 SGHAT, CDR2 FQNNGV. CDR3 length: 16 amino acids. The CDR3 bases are TGTGCCAGCAGCTTAGGGACAGAAATCGGTAGCTACGAGCAGTACTTC. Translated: CASSLGTEIGSYEQYF.

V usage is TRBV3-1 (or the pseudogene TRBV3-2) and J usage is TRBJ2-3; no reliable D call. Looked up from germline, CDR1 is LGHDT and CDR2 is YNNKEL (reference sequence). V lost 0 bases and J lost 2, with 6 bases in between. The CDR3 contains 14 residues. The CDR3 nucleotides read TGTGCCAGCAGCCAAGAAGCCTACACAGATACGCAGTATTTT. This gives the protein CASSQEAYTDTQYF.

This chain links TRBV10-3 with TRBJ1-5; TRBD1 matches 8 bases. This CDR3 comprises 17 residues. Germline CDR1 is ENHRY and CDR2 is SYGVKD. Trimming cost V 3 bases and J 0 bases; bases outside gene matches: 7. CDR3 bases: TGTGCCATCAGTGACCTCGGACAGGGTCCTAGCAATCAGCCCCAGCATTTT. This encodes CAISDLGQGPSNQPQHF.

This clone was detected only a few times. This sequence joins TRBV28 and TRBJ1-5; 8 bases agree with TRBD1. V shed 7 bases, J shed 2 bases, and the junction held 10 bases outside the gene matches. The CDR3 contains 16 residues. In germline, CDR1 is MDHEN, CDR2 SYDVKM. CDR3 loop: CASTKDRGVGNQPQHF. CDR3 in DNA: TGTGCCAGCACCAAAGACAGGGGAGTGGGCAATCAGCCCCAGCATTTT.

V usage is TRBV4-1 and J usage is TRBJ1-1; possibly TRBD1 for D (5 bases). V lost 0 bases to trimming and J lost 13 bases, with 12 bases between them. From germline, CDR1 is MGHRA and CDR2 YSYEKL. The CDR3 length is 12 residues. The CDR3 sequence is CASSQDRRVGFF. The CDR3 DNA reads TGCGCCAGCAGCCAAGATCGCAGGGTAGGTTTCTTT.

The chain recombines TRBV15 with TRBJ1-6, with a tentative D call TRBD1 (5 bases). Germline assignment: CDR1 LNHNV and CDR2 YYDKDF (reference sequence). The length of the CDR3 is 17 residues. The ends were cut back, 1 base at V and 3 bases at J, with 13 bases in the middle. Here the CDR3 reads CATSRGQGSYYNSPLHF. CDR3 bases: TGTGCCACCAGCAGAGGGCAGGGATCCTACTATAATTCACCCCTCCACTTT.

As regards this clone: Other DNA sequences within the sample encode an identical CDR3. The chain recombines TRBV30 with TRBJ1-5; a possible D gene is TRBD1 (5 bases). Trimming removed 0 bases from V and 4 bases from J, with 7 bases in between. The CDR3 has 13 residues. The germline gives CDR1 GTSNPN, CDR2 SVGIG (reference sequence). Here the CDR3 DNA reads TGTGCCTGGAGTGTAAGGGGAAATCAGCCCCAGCATTTT. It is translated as CAWSVRGNQPQHF. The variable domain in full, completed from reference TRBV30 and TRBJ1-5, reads SQTIHQWPATLVQPVGSPLSLECTVEGTSNPNLYWYRQAAGRGLQLLFYSVGIGQISSEVPQNLSASRPQDRQFILSSKKLLLSDSGFYLCAWSVRGNQPQHFGDGTRLSIL.

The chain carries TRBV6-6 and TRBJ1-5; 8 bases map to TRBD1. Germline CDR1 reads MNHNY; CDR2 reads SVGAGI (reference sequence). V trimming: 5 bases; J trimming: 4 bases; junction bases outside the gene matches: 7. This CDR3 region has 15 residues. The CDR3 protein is CASSTGTGLNQPQHF. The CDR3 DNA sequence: TGTGCCAGCAGTACCGGGACAGGTTTGAATCAGCCCCAGCATTTT.

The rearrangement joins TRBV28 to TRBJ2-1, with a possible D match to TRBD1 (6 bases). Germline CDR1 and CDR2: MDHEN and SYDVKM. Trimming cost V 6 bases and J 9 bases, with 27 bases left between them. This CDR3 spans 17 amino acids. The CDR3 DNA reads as TGTGCCAGCAGCCTAGGGGGAACTAGTTTGGGCCGGAGTGAGCAGTTCTTC. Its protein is CASSLGGTSLGRSEQFF.

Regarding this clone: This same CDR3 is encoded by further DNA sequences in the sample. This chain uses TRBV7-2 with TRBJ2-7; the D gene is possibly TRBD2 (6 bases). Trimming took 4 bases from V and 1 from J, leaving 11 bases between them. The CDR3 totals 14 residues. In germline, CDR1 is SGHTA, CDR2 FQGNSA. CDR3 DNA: TGTGCCAGCAGCTCGACGGGAGCATCCTACGAGCAGTACTTC. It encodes CASSSTGASYEQYF.

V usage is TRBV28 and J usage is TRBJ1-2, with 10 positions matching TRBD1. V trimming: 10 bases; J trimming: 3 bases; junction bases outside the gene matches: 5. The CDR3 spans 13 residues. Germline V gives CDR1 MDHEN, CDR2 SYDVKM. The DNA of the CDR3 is TGTGCCAATTGGGACAGGGGTCACTATGGCTACACCTTC. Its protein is CANWDRGHYGYTF.

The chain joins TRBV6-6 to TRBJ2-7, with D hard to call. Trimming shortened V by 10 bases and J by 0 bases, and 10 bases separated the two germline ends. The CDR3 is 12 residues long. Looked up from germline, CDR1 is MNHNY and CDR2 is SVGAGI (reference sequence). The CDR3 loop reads CATASSSYEQYF. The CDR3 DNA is TGTGCCACTGCTTCCAGCTCCTACGAGCAGTACTTC.